This TCR beta chain derives from a study of chemoradiotherapy in HPV16-positive cancers. The protocol was immunoSEQ multiplex PCR, while the TCRdb copy is restricted to in-frame clones and leaves out a portion. The table has approximately 9,600 clones, over 60% seen once. From germline, CDR1 is SGHAT and CDR2 FQNNGV. The CDR3 runs 15 residues. V was clipped by 5 bases and J by 2 bases; unmatched bases: 7. The genes are TRBV11-2 and TRBJ2-3, with 7 bases fitting TRBD1. The sample here was tumor tissue, taken from a patient who underwent chemoradiotherapy. The TCR comes from a human donor with HPV-associated anogenital cancer. The CDR3 here is CASSRRTGLTDTQYF. CDR3 nucleotide sequence: TGTGCCAGCAGCCGCCGGACAGGTCTCACAGATACGCAGTATTTT.